Listed below are T cell receptor beta chains from one sample, sequenced in a study of cytomegalovirus exposure and HLA in healthy donors. TCRdb's table, derived via immunoSEQ multiplex PCR, lists solely in-frame clones and lacks some. This table holds roughly 190,000 clones, roughly 78% found once. Source material: PBMCs. These receptors came from a girl between 5 and 17 years old in good health and CMV-seropositive. CDR3s include the opening cysteine and the closing phenylalanine or tryptophan. Each record gives: D gene, J gene, clone size, V gene, CDR3 length, CDR3 protein, CDR3 DNA. A D gene is named only where the DNA matches it firmly. Rows give clone size only sometimes, using once, few, many, or a class for an expanded clone.

NA TRBJ2-1 NA TRBV11-3 13 CASSFSSYNEQFF TGTGCCAGCAGCTTCAGCTCCTACAATGAGCAGTTCTTC
NA TRBJ1-2 NA TRBV11-2 14 CASSPGAGNYGYTF TGTGCCAGCAGCCCAGGGGCCGGAAACTATGGCTACACCTTC
NA TRBJ2-5 few TRBV4-1 16 CASSQGLGPIQETQYF TGCGCCAGCAGCCAAGGGTTGGGGCCCATCCAAGAGACCCAGTACTTC
NA TRBJ1-3 NA TRBV2 16 CASSVGGLVSGNTIYF TGTGCCAGCAGTGTGGGGGGTTTAGTCTCTGGAAACACCATATATTTT
NA TRBJ1-2 NA TRBV18 12 CASSPGLYGYTF TGTGCCAGCTCACCGGGGCTCTATGGCTACACCTTC
NA TRBJ1-1 NA TRBV5-4 12 CASSLEGAEAFF TGTGCCAGCAGCTTGGAAGGGGCTGAAGCTTTCTTT
TRBD1 TRBJ2-4 few TRBV10-3 16 CAISDRDRGDKNIQYF TGTGCCATCAGTGACAGGGACAGGGGAGACAAAAACATTCAGTACTTC
NA TRBJ2-5 NA TRBV19 14 CASSISTSQETQYF TGTGCCAGTAGTATATCGACTTCTCAAGAGACCCAGTACTTC
TRBD2 TRBJ2-6 NA TRBV27 18 CASTFRGLAGDRANVLTF TGTGCCAGCACATTCCGGGGACTAGCGGGGGACCGGGCCAACGTCCTGACTTTC
NA TRBJ2-2 NA TRBV18 15 CASSPARANTGELFF TGTGCCAGCTCACCGGCCCGGGCGAACACCGGGGAGCTGTTTTTT
TRBD2 TRBJ2-7 once TRBV4-1 17 CASSPRGAGGISYEQYF TGCGCCAGCAGCCCTCGGGGAGCGGGGGGGATCTCCTACGAGCAGTACTTC
NA TRBJ2-2 NA TRBV2 14 CASSRQGLTGELFF TGTGCCAGCAGTAGACAGGGACTCACCGGGGAGCTGTTTTTT
TRBD1 TRBJ1-5 NA TRBV6-6 15 CASSYGTVTNQPQHF TGTGCCAGCAGTTACGGGACAGTTACAAATCAGCCCCAGCATTTT
NA TRBJ2-3 NA TRBV4-3 15 CASSQQHGSTDTQYF TGCGCCAGCAGCCAGCAACACGGGAGCACAGATACGCAGTATTTT
NA TRBJ2-3 NA TRBV19 15 CASSIDLSSTDTQYF TGTGCCAGTAGTATAGATCTATCCAGCACAGATACGCAGTATTTT
NA TRBJ1-1 NA TRBV18 12 CASSPPSTEAFF TGTGCCAGCTCACCACCGTCGACTGAAGCTTTCTTT
TRBD1 TRBJ1-5 NA TRBV5-5 15 CASSLARQGGQPQHF TGTGCCAGCAGCTTGGCTAGACAGGGAGGTCAGCCCCAGCATTTT
TRBD2 TRBJ2-1 NA TRBV5-5 15 CASRGLAGQYNEQFF TGTGCCAGCAGAGGGCTAGCGGGGCAATACAATGAGCAGTTCTTC
NA TRBJ2-7 NA TRBV19 15 CASSPRRGSSYEQYF TGTGCCAGTAGTCCCCGTCGGGGGAGCTCCTACGAGCAGTACTTC
NA TRBJ1-1 NA TRBV7-2 12 CASSLRGSEAFF TGTGCCAGCAGCTTAAGGGGTTCTGAAGCTTTCTTT
NA TRBJ1-2 NA TRBV21-1 12 CASGGGRGGYTF TGTGCCTCGGGCGGGGGGAGAGGTGGCTACACCTTC
TRBD1 TRBJ1-2 NA TRBV10-3 16 CAIREQGKSTNYGYTF TGTGCCATCAGGGAACAGGGGAAATCCACTAACTATGGCTACACCTTC
NA TRBJ1-3 NA TRBV5-1 15 CASSPNQGTGNTIYF TGCGCCAGCAGCCCCAACCAGGGTACTGGAAACACCATATATTTT
NA TRBJ1-4 NA TRBV25-1 15 CASSPQGSTNEKLFF TGTGCCAGCAGCCCTCAGGGGTCAACTAATGAAAAACTGTTTTTT
NA TRBJ1-2 NA TRBV6-5 13 CASSLEGRYGYTF TGTGCCAGCAGTTTGGAGGGGAGGTATGGCTACACCTTC
NA TRBJ2-2 NA TRBV6-1 16 CASSAANGGGTGELFF TGTGCCAGCAGTGCGGCAAACGGGGGTGGCACCGGGGAGCTGTTTTTT
NA TRBJ2-7 NA TRBV7-9 16 CASSLLTSRSSYEQYF TGTGCCAGCAGCCTACTGACTAGTAGAAGCTCCTACGAGCAGTACTTC
NA TRBJ2-3 NA TRBV9 16 CASSPTGQPSTDTQYF TGTGCCAGCAGTCCGACAGGACAGCCTAGCACAGATACGCAGTATTTT
NA TRBJ1-1 NA TRBV10-3 13 CAISESGTNEAFF TGTGCCATCAGTGAGTCGGGGACAAATGAAGCTTTCTTT
TRBD1 TRBJ1-6 NA TRBV9 15 CASSVEGQANSPLHF TGTGCCAGCAGCGTAGAAGGACAGGCAAATTCACCCCTCCACTTT
TRBD2 TRBJ2-6 NA TRBV6-1 15 CASSREGAGANVLTF TGTGCCAGCAGTCGGGAGGGGGCTGGGGCCAACGTCCTGACTTTC
TRBD2 TRBJ2-2 NA TRBV5-6 14 CASSFGGGTGELFF TGTGCCAGCAGCTTCGGGGGGGGAACCGGGGAGCTGTTTTTT
NA TRBJ1-1 NA TRBV4-1 16 CASSQEGVEGVTEAFF TGCGCCAGCAGCCAAGAGGGTGTAGAAGGGGTAACTGAAGCTTTCTTT
NA TRBJ1-1 few TRBV5-5 13 CATGLTPQVEGFF TGTGCCACCGGGCTCACTCCCCAGGTTGAGGGTTTCTTT
TRBD1 TRBJ2-3 NA TRBV13 16 CASSLDRGTVTDTQYF TGTGCCAGCAGCTTGGACAGGGGAACCGTTACAGATACGCAGTATTTT
NA TRBJ2-3 NA TRBV5-4 18 CASSLVSIITPSTDTQYF TGTGCCAGCAGCTTGGTCTCAATCATAACTCCTAGCACAGATACGCAGTATTTT
NA TRBJ2-1 once TRBV9 17 CASSAMGAGDELNEQFF TGTGCCAGCAGCGCTATGGGGGCGGGCGACGAACTCAATGAGCAGTTCTTC
TRBD2 TRBJ2-5 NA TRBV7-6 16 CASSLSSLGGGETQYF TGTGCCAGCAGCTTATCGTCTTTGGGCGGGGGTGAGACCCAGTACTTC
NA TRBJ1-1 NA TRBV5-6 13 CASSLERYTEAFF TGTGCCAGCAGCTTGGAGCGGTACACTGAAGCTTTCTTT
TRBD1 TRBJ2-3 NA TRBV6-6 11 CASKGQLTQYF TGTGCCAGCAAGGGACAGCTAACGCAGTATTTT
TRBD1 TRBJ1-1 NA TRBV4-3 16 CASSLRTGLGGTEAFF TGCGCCAGCAGCCTCCGGACAGGGCTAGGAGGCACTGAAGCTTTCTTT
NA TRBJ2-3 NA TRBV29-1 11 CSVETTDTQYF TGCAGCGTGGAGACCACAGATACGCAGTATTTT
NA TRBJ1-2 NA TRBV4-3 13 CASSQDVTYGYTF TGCGCCAGCAGCCAAGATGTTACATATGGCTACACCTTC
NA TRBJ2-5 NA TRBV30 12 CAWKEGGETQYF TGTGCCTGGAAGGAGGGCGGGGAGACCCAGTACTTC
NA TRBJ1-6 NA TRBV7-9 15 CASSSSGGINSPLHF TGTGCCAGCAGCTCCTCAGGTGGAATCAATTCACCCCTCCACTTT
TRBD1 TRBJ2-1 NA TRBV7-7 17 CASSPNPDRAGYNEQFF TGTGCCAGCAGCCCGAATCCGGACAGGGCGGGGTACAATGAGCAGTTCTTC
TRBD1 TRBJ2-7 NA TRBV7-7 15 CASSPHSGTGGEQYF TGTGCCAGCAGCCCGCACTCCGGGACAGGGGGCGAGCAGTACTTC
TRBD1 TRBJ1-1 NA TRBV13 15 CASSEGTAMNTEAFF TGTGCCAGCAGCGAAGGGACAGCCATGAACACTGAAGCTTTCTTT
NA TRBJ2-7 NA TRBV7-2 14 CASSQTRTSYEQYF TGTGCCAGCAGCCAAACCAGAACCTCCTACGAGCAGTACTTC
NA TRBJ1-4 few TRBV7-2 14 CASSLSTTNEKLFF TGTGCCAGCAGCCTATCTACAACTAATGAAAAACTGTTTTTT
NA TRBJ2-1 few TRBV7-2 13 CASSLGAINEQFF TGTGCCAGCAGCTTGGGAGCCATCAATGAGCAGTTCTTC
NA TRBJ2-5 few TRBV6-1 14 CASSEGGGAETQYF TGTGCCAGCAGTGAGGGTGGGGGGGCCGAGACCCAGTACTTC
TRBD1 TRBJ1-2 NA TRBV5-6 13 CASSSTGSYGYTF TGTGCCAGCAGCTCGACAGGGTCCTATGGCTACACCTTC
TRBD2 TRBJ2-3 NA TRBV18 14 CASSPPSGGPVQYF TGTGCCAGCTCACCACCTTCGGGGGGGCCAGTTCAGTATTTT
NA TRBJ1-2 NA TRBV6-5 14 CASRETDANYGYTF TGTGCCAGCAGAGAGACAGATGCTAACTATGGCTACACCTTC